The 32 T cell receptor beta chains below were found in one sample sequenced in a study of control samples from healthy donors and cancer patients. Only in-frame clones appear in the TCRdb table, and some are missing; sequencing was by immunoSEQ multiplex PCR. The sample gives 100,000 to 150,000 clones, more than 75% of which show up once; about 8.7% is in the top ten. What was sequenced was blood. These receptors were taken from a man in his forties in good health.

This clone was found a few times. CDR3 sequence reads: CASSRLPTGLTEAFF. The CDR3 DNA is TGTGCCAGCAGCCGCCTTCCTACAGGGTTGACTGAAGCTTTCTTT. The V and J genes are TRBV7-2 and TRBJ1-1; a weak D match, TRBD1 (6 bases). The CDR3 spans 15 residues. V lost 5 bases and J lost 5, with 18 bases in between. The germline CDR1 and CDR2 sequences are SGHTA and FQGNSA.

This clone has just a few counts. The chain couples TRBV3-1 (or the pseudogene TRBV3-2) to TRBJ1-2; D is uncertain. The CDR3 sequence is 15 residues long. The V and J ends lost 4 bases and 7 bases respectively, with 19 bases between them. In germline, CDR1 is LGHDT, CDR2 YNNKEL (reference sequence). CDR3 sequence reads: CASSLRAIRTCGYTF. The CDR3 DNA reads TGTGCCAGCAGCCTCCGGGCGATCCGTACTTGTGGCTACACCTTC.

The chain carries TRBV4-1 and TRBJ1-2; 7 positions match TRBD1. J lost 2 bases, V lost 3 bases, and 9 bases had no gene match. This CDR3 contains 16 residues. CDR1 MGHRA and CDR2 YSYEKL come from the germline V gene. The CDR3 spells CASSHSLEGGNYGYTF. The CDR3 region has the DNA TGCGCCAGCAGCCATTCTTTAGAAGGGGGCAACTATGGCTACACCTTC.

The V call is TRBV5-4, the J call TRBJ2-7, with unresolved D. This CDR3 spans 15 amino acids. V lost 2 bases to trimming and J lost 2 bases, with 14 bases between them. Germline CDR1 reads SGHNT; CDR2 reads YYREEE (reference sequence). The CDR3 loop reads CASSFIGQPAYEQYF. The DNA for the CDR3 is TGTGCCAGCAGCTTCATAGGCCAGCCTGCCTACGAGCAGTACTTC.

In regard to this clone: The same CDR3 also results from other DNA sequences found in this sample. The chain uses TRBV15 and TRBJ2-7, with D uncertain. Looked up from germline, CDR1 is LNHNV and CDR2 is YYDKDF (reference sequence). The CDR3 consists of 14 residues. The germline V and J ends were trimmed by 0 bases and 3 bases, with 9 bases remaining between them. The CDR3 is CATSRDRGLYEQYF. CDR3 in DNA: TGTGCCACCAGCAGAGATCGAGGTCTCTACGAGCAGTACTTC.

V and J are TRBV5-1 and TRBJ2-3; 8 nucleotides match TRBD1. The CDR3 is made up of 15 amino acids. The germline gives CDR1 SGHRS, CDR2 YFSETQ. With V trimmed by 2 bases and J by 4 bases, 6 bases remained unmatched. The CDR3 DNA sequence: TGCGCCAGCAGCTTCGACAGGGGTAGCTCAGATACGCAGTATTTT. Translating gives CASSFDRGSSDTQYF.

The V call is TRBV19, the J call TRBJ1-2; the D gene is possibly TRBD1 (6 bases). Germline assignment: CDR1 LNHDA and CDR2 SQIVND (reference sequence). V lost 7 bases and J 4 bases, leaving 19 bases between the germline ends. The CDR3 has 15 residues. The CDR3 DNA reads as TGTGCCAGTACCATAGGGGGGGGGCCAAGCTATGGCTACACCTTC. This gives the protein CASTIGGGPSYGYTF.

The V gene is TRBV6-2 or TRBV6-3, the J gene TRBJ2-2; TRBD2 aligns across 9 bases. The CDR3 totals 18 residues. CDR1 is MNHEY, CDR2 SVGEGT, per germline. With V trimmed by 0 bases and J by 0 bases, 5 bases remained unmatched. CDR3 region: CASSYSRLADANTGELFF. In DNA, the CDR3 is TGTGCCAGCAGTTACTCGAGACTAGCGGACGCGAACACCGGGGAGCTGTTTTTT.

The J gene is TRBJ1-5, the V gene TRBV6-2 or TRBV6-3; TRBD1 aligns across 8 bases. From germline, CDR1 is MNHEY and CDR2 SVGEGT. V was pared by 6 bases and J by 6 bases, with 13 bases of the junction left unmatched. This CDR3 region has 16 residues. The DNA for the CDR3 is TGTGCCAGCAGCCGGGGGGCAGGGGGCCCGGGTCAGCCCCAGCATTTT. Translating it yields CASSRGAGGPGQPQHF.

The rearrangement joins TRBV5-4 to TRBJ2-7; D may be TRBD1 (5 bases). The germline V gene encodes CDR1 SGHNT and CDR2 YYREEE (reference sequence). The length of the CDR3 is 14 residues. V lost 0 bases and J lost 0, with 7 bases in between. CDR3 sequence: CASSLGGPSYEQYF. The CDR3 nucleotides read TGTGCCAGCAGCTTGGGGGGCCCCTCCTACGAGCAGTACTTC. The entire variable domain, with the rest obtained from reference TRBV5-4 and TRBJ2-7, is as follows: ETGVTQSPTHLIKTRGQQVTLRCSSQSGHNTVSWYQQALGQGPQFIFQYYREEENGRGNFPPRFSGLQFPNYSSELNVNALELDDSALYLCASSLGGPSYEQYFGPGTRLTVT.

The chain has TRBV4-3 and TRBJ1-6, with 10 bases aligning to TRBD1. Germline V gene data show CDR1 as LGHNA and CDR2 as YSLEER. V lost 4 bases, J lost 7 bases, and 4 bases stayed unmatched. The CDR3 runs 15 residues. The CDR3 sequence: CASSPRQGANSPLHF. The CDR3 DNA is TGCGCCAGCAGCCCGAGACAGGGGGCGAATTCACCCCTCCACTTT.

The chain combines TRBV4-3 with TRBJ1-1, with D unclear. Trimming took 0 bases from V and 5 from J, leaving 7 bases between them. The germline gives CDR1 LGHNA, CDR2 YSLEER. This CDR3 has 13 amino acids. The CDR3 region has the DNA TGCGCCAGCAGCCAAGACATTCCTACTGAAGCTTTCTTT. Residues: CASSQDIPTEAFF.

The chain's CDR3 is CSARVGEGYTF. For the CDR3, the DNA is TGCAGTGCTAGAGTTGGGGAAGGCTACACCTTC. V and J are TRBV20-1 and TRBJ1-2; no firm D call. The V end lost 1 base, the J end lost 8 bases, and 8 bases lay between the germline ends. CDR3 size: 11 residues. Germline V gene sequence: CDR1 DFQATT, CDR2 SNEGSKA (reference sequence).

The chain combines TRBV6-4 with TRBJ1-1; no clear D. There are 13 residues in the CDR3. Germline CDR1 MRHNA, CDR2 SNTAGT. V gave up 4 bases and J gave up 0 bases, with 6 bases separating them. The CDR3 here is CASSVQMNTEAFF. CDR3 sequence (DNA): TGTGCCAGCAGTGTACAGATGAACACTGAAGCTTTCTTT.

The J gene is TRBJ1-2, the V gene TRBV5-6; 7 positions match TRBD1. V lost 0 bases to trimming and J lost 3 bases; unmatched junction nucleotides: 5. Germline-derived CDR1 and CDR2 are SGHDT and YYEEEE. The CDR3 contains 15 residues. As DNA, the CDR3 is TGTGCCAGCAGCTTGGGTGACAGGGTTTACTATGGCTACACCTTC. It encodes CASSLGDRVYYGYTF.

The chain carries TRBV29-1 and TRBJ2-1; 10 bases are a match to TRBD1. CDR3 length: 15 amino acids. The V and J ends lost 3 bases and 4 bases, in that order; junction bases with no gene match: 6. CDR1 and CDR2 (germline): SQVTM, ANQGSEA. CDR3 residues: CSVDRRDRGYNEQFF. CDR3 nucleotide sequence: TGCAGCGTTGACCGCCGGGACAGGGGTTACAATGAGCAGTTCTTC.

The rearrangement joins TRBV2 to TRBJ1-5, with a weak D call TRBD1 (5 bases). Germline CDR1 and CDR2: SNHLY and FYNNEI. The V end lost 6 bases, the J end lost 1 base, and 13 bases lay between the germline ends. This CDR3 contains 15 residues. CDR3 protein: CASRIQAASNQPQHF. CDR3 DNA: TGTGCCAGCAGGATACAGGCGGCAAGCAATCAGCCCCAGCATTTT. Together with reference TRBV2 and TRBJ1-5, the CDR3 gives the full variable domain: EPEVTQTPSHQVTQMGQEVILRCVPISNHLYFYWYRQILGQKVEFLVSFYNNEISEKSEIFDDQFSVERPDGSNFTLKIRSTKLEDSAMYFCASRIQAASNQPQHFGDGTRLSIL.

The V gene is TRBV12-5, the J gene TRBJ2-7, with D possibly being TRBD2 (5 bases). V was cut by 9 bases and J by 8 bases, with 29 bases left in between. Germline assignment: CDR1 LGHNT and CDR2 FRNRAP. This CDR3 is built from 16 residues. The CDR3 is CASALAVSGSPRKQYF. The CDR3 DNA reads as TGTGCTAGCGCTCTGGCGGTATCGGGGTCCCCGAGGAAGCAGTACTTC.

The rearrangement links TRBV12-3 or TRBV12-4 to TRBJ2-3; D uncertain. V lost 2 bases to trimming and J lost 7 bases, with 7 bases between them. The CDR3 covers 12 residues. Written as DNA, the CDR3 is TGTGCCAGCAGTTTAATTCTTTATACGCAGTATTTT. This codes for CASSLILYTQYF.

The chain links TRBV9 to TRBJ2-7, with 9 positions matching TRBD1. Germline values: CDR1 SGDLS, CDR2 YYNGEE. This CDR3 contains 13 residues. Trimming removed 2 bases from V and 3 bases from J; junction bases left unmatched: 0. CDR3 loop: CASSVTGGYEQYF. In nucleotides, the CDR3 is TGTGCCAGCAGCGTGACAGGGGGCTACGAGCAGTACTTC. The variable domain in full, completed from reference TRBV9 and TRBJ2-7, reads DSGVTQTPKHLITATGQRVTLRCSPRSGDLSVYWYQQSLDQGLQFLIQYYNGEERAKGNILERFSAQQFPDLHSELNLSSLELGDSALYFCASSVTGGYEQYFGPGTRLTVT.

The CDR3 protein is CASSSQNEKLFF. The CDR3 region has the DNA TGTGCCAGCAGTTCCCAAAATGAAAAACTGTTTTTT. The chain has TRBV6-6 and TRBJ1-4; D not resolved. The germline V and J ends were trimmed by 4 bases and 5 bases, with 5 bases remaining between them. The germline V gene encodes CDR1 MNHNY and CDR2 SVGAGI (reference sequence). This CDR3 has 12 residues.

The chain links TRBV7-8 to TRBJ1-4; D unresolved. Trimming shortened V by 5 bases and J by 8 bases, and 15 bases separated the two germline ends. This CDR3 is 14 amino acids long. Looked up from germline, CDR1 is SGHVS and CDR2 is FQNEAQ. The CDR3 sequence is CASSRTAPAEKLFF. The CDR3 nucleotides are TGTGCCAGCAGCCGAACCGCGCCAGCCGAAAAACTGTTTTTT.

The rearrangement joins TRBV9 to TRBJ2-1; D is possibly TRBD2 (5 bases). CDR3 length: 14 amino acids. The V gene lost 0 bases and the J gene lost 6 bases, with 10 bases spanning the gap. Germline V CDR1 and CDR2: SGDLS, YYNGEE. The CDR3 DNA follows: TGTGCCAGCAGCGTAGACACTAGAATCAATGAGCAGTTCTTC. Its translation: CASSVDTRINEQFF.

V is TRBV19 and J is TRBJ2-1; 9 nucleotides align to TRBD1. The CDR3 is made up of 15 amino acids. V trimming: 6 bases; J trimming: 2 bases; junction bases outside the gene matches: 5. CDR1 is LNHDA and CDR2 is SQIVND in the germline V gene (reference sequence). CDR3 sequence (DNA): TGTGCCAGTAGGGGACAGGGTGGCGCCTACAATGAGCAGTTCTTC. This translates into CASRGQGGAYNEQFF.

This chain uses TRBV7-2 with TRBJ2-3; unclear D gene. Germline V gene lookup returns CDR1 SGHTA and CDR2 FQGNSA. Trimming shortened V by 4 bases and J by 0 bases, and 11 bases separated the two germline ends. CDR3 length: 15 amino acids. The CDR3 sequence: CASSSTRASTDTQYF. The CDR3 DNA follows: TGTGCCAGCAGCTCAACCCGGGCTAGCACAGATACGCAGTATTTT.

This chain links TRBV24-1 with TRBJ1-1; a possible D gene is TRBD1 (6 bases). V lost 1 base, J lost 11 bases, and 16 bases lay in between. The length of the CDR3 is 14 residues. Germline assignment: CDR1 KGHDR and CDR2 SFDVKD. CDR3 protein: CATSDLNSQGNAFF. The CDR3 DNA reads TGTGCCACCAGTGATTTAAATTCACAGGGTAACGCTTTCTTT.

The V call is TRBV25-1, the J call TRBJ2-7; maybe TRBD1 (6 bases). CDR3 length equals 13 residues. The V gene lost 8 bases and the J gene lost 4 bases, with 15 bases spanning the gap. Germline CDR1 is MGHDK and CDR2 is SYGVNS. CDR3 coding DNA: TGTGCCAGCGGCCCCGGGGACAAGTACGAGCAGTACTTC. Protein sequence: CASGPGDKYEQYF.

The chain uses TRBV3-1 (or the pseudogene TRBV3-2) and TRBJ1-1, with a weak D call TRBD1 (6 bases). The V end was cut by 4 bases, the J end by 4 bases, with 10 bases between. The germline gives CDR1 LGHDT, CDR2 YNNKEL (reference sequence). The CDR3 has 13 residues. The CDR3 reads CASSLGQSTEAFF. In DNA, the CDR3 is TGTGCCAGCAGCCTCGGACAGTCCACTGAAGCTTTCTTT.

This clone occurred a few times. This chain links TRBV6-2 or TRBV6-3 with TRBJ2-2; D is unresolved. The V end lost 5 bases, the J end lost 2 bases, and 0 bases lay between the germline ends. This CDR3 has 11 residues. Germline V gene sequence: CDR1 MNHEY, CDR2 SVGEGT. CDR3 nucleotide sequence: TGTGCCAGCAGTAACACCGGGGAGCTGTTTTTT. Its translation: CASSNTGELFF.

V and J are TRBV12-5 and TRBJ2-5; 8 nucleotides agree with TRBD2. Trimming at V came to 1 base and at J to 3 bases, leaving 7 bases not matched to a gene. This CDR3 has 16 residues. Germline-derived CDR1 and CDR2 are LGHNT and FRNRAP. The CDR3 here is CASGLGLLAGKETQYF. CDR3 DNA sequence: TGTGCTAGTGGTTTGGGCCTCCTAGCGGGCAAAGAGACCCAGTACTTC.

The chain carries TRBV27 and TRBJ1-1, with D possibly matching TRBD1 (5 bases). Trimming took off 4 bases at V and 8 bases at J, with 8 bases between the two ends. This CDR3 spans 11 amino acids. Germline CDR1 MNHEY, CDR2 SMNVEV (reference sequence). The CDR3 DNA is TGTGCCAGCAGTTCTGGGACCGAAGCTTTCTTT. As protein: CASSSGTEAFF.

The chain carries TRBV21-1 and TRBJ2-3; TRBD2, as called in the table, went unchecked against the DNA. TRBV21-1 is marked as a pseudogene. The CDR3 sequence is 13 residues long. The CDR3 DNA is TGTGCCTATTCGGGGGTGCTGGCAGATACGCAGTATTTT. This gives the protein CAYSGVLADTQYF.